This TCR beta chain originates from a study of cytomegalovirus exposure and HLA in healthy donors. Points from the study as a whole: The authors later linked a missense DCLRE1C variant to TCR beta V- and J-gene trimming. Highly shared sequence variants in one cluster were likely a sequencing artifact.

PCR was performed using 60 Vbeta and 13 Jbeta primers. Clones were sequenced by immunoSEQ multiplex PCR, and TCRdb holds only the in-frame ones, with some missing. The sample contains roughly 160,000 clones, 80% to 85% of which appear only once. For this clone: The antigen remains undetermined.

In germline, CDR1 is ENHRY, CDR2 SYGVKD. This CDR3 comprises 13 residues. V shed 8 bases, J shed 3 bases, and the junction held 4 bases outside the gene matches. V and J are TRBV10-3 and TRBJ1-2; 9 positions match TRBD1. Sequenced input: PBMCs. The sequence derives from a male donor in good health and CMV-seronegative. The CDR3 coding sequence is TGTGCCATCCGGACAGGGGAGGACTATGGCTACACCTTC. Its translation is CAIRTGEDYGYTF.